This T cell receptor beta chain was sequenced for a study of blood T cell repertoires in COVID-19. About the research overall: Sites in the United States, Italy and Spain provided acute and convalescent COVID-19 samples. PBMCs, B-cell-depleted T cells, or T cells were the source of the cDNA or gDNA that made up the material.

Authors' analysis steps: Reference gene primer amplification gave estimated nucleated cell counts. Using immunoSEQ multiplex PCR, the repertoire was profiled, and TCRdb retains in-frame clones only, with some absent. Clone size and the V and J calls come from that table; the DNA yielded D and trimming. Among about 100,000 clones listed, 80% to 85% were seen once. CDR3 length: 13 residues. In germline, CDR1 is MNHEY, CDR2 SVGAGI. V lost 6 bases and J lost 8, with 16 bases in between. Sequencing input: peripheral blood. The sequence was obtained from a man aged 65 to 85 with acute or convalescent COVID-19. The V gene is TRBV6-5, the J gene TRBJ1-2; a weak D match, TRBD1 (5 bases). The CDR3 reads CASRETTVTGYTF. In DNA form, the CDR3 reads TGTGCCAGCAGGGAGACGACAGTAACGGGCTACACCTTC.